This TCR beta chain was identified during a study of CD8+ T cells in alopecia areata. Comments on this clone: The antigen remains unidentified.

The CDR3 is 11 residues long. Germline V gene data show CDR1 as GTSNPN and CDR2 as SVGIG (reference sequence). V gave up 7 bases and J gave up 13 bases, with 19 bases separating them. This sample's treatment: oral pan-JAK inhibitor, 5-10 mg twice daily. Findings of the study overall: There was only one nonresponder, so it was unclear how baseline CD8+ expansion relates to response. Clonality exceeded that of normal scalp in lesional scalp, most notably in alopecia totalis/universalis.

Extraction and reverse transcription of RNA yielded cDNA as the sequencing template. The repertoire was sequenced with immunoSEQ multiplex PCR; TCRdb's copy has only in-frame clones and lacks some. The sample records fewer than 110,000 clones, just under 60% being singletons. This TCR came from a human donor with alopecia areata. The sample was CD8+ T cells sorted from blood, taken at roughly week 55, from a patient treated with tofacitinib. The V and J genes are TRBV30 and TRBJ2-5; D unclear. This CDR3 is CASHALGPLYF. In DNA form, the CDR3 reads TGTGCCTCACACGCCTTAGGGCCCCTGTACTTC.